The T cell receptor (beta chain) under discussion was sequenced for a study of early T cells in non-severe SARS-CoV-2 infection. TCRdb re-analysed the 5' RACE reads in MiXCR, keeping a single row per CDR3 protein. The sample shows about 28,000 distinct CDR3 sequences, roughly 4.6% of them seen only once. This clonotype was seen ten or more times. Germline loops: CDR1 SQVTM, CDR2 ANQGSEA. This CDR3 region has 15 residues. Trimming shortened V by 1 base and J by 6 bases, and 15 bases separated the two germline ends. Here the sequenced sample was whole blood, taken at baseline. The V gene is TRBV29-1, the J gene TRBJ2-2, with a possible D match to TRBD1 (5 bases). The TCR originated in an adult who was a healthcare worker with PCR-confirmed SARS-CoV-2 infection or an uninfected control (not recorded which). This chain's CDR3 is CSVEGGLWGAGELFF. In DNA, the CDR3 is TGCAGCGTTGAAGGTGGTCTTTGGGGCGCCGGGGAGCTGTTTTTT.